This TCR beta chain was captured in a study of OX40 agonist ivuxolimab in advanced cancers. Study-wide points: At 0.1 to 3.0 mg/kg, clonal expansion of CD4+ and CD8+ blood T cells had occurred by week 6.

V was pared by 5 bases and J by 2 bases, with 8 bases of the junction left unmatched. There are 15 residues in the CDR3. CDR1 and CDR2 (germline): SGHVS, FNYEAQ. Method: immunoSEQ multiplex PCR; TCRdb's copy keeps in-frame clones and lacks some. Of 83,000 or so clones detected, approximately 79% appear once; the ten largest clones hold approximately 1.7%. This clone has a handful of counts. Its antigen is currently unknown. This receptor was identified in an adult with an advanced solid tumor such as melanoma, head and neck, liver or kidney cancer. The V call is TRBV7-6, the J call TRBJ2-7, with 8 nucleotides matching TRBD1. The input for sequencing was CD4+ or CD8+ T cells sorted from blood, taken in a trial of the OX40 agonist ivuxolimab. CDR3 nucleotide sequence: TGTGCCAGCAGCACACGTCCGGGACAGGCCTACGAGCAGTACTTC. This gives the protein CASSTRPGQAYEQYF.